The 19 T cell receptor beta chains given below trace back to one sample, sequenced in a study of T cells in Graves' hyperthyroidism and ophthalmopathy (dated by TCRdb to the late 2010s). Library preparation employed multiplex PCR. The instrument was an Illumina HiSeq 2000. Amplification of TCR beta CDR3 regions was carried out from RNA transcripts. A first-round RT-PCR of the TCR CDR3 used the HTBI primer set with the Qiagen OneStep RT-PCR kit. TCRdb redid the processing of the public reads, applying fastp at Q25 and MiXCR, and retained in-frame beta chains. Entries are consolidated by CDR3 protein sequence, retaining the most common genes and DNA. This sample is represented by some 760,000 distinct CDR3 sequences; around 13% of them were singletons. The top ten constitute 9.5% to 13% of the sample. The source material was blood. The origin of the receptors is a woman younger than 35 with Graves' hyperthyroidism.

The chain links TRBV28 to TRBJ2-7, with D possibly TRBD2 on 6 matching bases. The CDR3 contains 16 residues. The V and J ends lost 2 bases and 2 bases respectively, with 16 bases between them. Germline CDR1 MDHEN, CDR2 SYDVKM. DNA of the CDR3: TGTGCCAGCAGTTTAACCGAAGAGGGACTCACCTACGAGCAGTACTTC. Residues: CASSLTEEGLTYEQYF.

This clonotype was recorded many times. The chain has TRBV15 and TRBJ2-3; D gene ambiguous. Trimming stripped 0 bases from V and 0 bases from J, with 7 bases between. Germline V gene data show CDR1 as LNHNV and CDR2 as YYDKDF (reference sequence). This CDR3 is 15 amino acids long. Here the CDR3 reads CATSREGSSTDTQYF. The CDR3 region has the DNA TGTGCCACCAGCAGAGAAGGCAGTAGCACAGATACGCAGTATTTT. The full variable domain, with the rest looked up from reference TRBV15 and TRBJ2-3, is DAMVIQNPRYQVTQFGKPVTLSCSQTLNHNVMYWYQQKSSQAPKLLFHYYDKDFNNEADTPDNFQSRRPNTSFCFLDIRSPGLGDTAMYLCATSREGSSTDTQYFGPGTRLTVL.

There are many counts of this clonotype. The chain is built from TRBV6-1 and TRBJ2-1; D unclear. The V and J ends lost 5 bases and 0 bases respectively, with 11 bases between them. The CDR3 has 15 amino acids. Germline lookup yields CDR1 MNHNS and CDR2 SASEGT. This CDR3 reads CASSSEVVSYNEQFF. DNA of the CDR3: TGTGCCAGCAGTTCCGAAGTGGTCTCCTACAATGAGCAGTTCTTC.

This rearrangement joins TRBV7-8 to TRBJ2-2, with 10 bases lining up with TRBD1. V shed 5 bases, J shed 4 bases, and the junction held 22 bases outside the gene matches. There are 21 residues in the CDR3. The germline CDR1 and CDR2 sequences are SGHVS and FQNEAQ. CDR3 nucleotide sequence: TGTGCCAGCAGCCACGACCCTGGCATGATTACCGGGACAGGGGTCACCGGGGAGCTGTTTTTT. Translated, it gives CASSHDPGMITGTGVTGELFF.

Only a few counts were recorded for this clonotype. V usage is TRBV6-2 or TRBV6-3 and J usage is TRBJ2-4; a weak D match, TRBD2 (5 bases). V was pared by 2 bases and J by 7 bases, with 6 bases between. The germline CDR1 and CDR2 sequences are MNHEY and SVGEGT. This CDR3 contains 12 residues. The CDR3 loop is CASSYGGNIQYF. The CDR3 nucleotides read TGTGCCAGCAGTTACGGCGGGAACATTCAGTACTTC.

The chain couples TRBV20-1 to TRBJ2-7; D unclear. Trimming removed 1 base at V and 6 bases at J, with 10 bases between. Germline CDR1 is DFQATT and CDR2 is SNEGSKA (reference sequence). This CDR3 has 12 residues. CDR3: CSARVLIGEQYF. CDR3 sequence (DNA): TGCAGTGCTAGAGTTCTGATCGGCGAGCAGTACTTC.

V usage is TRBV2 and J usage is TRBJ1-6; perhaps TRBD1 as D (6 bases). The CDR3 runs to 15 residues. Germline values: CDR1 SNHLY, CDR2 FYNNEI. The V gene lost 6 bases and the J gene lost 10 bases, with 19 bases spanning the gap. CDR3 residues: CASRGNRVSVSPLHF. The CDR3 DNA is TGTGCCAGCAGGGGCAACAGGGTTTCGGTATCACCCCTCCACTTT.

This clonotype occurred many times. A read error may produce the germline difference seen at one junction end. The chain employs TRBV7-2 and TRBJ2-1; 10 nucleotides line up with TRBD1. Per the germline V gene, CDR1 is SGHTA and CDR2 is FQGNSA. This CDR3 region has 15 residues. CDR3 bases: TGTGCCGGCAGCTTAACGGGACAGGGGACTACCGAGCAGTTCTTC. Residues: CAGSLTGQGTTEQFF.

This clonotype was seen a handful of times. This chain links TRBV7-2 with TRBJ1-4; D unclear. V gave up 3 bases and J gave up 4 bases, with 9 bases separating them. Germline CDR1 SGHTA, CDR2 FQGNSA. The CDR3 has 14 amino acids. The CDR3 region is CASSFQLHNEKLFF. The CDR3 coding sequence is TGTGCCAGCAGCTTTCAACTCCATAATGAAAAACTGTTTTTT.

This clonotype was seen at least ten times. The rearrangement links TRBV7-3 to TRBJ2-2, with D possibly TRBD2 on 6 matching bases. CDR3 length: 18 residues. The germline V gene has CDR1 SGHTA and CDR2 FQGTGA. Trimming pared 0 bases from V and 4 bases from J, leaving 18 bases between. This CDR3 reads CASSLTVSGGTTTGELFF. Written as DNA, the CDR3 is TGTGCCAGCAGCTTAACGGTCAGTGGCGGGACCACCACCGGGGAGCTGTTTTTT.

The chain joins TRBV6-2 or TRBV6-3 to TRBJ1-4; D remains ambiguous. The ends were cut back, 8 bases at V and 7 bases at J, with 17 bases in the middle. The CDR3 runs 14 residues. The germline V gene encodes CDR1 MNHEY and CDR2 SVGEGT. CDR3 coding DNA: TGTGCCAGCTCTAACGACCGGGTAATTGAAAAACTGTTTTTT. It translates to CASSNDRVIEKLFF.

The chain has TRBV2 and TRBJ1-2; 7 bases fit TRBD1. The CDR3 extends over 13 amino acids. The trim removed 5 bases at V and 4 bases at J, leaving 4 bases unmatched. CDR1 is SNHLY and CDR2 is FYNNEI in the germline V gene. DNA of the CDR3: TGTGCCAGCAGTAACAGGGGCAGCTATGGCTACACCTTC. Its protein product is CASSNRGSYGYTF.

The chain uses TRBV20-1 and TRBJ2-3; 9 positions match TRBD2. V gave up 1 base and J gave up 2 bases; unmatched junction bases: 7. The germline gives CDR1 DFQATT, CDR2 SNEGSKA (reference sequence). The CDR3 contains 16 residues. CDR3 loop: CSARASGLAFTDTQYF. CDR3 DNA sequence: TGCAGTGCTAGAGCTTCGGGACTAGCTTTCACAGATACGCAGTATTTT.

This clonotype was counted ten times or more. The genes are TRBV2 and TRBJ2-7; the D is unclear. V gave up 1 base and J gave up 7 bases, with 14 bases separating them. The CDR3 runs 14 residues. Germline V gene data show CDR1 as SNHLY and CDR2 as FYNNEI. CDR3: CASSEGLVVGEQYF. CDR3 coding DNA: TGTGCCAGCAGTGAAGGGCTCGTGGTCGGGGAGCAGTACTTC.

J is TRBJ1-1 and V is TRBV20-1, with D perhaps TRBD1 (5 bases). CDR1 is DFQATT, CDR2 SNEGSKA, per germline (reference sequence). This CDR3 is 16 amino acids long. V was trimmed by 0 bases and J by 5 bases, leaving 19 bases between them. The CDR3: CSARDLGTPKGTEAFF. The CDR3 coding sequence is TGCAGTGCTAGAGACCTCGGGACTCCCAAGGGTACTGAAGCTTTCTTT.

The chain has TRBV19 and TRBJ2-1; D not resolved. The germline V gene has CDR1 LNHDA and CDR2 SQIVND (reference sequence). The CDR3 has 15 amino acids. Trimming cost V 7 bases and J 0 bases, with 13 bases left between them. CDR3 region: CASKNLDSSYNEQFF. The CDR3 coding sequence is TGTGCCAGTAAAAATCTGGATAGCTCCTACAATGAGCAGTTCTTC.

Here the CDR3 reads CASGDRSGNTIYF. The CDR3 DNA follows: TGCGCCAGCGGCGACCGGTCTGGAAACACCATATATTTT. V gene TRBV4-1 combines with J gene TRBJ1-3; no clear D gene. The CDR3 extends over 13 amino acids. Trimming stripped 8 bases from V and 1 base from J, with 9 bases between. Germline CDR1 reads MGHRA; CDR2 reads YSYEKL.

In DNA form, the CDR3 reads TGCAGTGCTAGAGTGGCAGGCGACATCACGGGGGAAAAACTGTTTTTT. Its translation is CSARVAGDITGEKLFF. This sequence joins TRBV20-1 and TRBJ1-4; D remains ambiguous. Trimming left V 1 base short and J 8 bases short, with 20 bases between. This CDR3 has 16 amino acids. Germline assignment: CDR1 DFQATT and CDR2 SNEGSKA (reference sequence).

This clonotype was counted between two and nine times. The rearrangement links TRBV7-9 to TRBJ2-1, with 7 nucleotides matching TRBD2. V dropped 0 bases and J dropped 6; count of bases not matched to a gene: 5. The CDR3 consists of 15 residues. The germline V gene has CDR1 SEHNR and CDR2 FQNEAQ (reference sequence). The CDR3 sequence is CASSLALALANEQFF. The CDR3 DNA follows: TGTGCCAGCAGCTTAGCACTAGCGTTAGCCAATGAGCAGTTCTTC.